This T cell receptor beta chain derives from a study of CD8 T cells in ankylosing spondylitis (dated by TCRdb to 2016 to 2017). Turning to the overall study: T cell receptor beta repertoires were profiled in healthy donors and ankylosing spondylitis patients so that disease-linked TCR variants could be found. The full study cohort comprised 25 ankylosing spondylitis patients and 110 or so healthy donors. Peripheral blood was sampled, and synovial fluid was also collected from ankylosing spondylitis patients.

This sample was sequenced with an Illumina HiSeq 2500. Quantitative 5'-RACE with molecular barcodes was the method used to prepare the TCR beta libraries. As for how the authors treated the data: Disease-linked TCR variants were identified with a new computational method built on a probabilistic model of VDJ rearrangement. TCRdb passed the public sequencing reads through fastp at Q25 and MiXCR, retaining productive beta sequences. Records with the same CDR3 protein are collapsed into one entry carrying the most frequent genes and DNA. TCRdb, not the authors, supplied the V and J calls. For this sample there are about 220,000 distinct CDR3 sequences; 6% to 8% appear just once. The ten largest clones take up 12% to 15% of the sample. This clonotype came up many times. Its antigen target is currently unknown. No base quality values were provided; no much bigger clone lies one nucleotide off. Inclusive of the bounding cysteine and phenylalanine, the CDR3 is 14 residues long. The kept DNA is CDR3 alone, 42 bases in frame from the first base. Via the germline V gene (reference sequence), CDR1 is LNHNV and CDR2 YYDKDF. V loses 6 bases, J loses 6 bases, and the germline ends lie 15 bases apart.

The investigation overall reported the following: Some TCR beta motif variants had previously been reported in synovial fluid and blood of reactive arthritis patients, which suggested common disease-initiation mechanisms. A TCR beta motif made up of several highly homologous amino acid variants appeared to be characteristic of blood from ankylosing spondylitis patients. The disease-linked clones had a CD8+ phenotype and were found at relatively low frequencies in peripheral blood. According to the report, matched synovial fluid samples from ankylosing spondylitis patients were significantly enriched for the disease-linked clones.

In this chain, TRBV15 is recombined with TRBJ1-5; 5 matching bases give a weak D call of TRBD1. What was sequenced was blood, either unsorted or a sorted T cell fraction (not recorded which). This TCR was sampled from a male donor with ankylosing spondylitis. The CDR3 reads CATSIQGLSQPQHF. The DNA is TGTGCCACCAGTATCCAGGGTTTATCTCAGCCCCAGCATTTT.